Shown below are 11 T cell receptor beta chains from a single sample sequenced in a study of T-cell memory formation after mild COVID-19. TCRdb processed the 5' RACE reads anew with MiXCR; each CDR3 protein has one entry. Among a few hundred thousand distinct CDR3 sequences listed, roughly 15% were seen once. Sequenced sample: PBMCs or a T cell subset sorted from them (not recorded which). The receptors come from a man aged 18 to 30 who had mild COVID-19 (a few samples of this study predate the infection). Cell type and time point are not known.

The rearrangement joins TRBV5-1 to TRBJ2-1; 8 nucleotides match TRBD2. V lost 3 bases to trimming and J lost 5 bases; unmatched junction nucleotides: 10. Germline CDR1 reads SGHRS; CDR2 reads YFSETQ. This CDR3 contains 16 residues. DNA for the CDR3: TGCGCCAGCAGCTCTTATCGGGGGGGCCACAACAATGAGCAGTTCTTC. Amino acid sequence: CASSSYRGGHNNEQFF.

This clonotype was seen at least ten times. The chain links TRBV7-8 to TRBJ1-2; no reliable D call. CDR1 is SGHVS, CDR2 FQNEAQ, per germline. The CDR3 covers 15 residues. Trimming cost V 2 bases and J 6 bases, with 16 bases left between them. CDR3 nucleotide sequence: TGTGCCAGCAGCTTACGGCTGCAGGTAGAAAATGGCTACACCTTC. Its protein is CASSLRLQVENGYTF. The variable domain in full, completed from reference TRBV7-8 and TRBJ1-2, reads GAGVSQSPRYKVAKRGQDVALRCDPISGHVSLFWYQQALGQGPEFLTYFQNEAQLDKSGLPSDRFFAERPEGSVSTLKIQRTQQEDSAVYLCASSLRLQVENGYTFGSGTRLTVV.

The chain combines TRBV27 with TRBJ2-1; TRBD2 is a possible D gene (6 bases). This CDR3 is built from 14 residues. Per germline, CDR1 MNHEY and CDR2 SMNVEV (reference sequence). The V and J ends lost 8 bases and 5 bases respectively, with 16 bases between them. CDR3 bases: TGTGCCAGCCGATGGGGCGGGACGAACAATGAGCAGTTCTTC. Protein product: CASRWGGTNNEQFF.

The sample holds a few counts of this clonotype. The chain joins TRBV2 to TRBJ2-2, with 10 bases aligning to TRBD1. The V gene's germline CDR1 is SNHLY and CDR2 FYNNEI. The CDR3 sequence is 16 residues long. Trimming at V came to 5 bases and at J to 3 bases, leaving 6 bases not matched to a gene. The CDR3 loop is CASSFRTGGDTGELFF. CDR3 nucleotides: TGTGCCAGCAGTTTCCGGACAGGGGGTGACACCGGGGAGCTGTTTTTT.

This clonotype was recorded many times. The CDR3 here is CASSLREYEQYF. In nucleotides, the CDR3 is TGTGCCAGCAGCCTACGTGAATACGAGCAGTACTTC. V is TRBV7-2 and J is TRBJ2-7, with D unclear. This CDR3 region has 12 residues. The germline V gene encodes CDR1 SGHTA and CDR2 FQGNSA. With 5 bases removed from V and 4 bases from J, the gap between germline ends came to 9 bases.

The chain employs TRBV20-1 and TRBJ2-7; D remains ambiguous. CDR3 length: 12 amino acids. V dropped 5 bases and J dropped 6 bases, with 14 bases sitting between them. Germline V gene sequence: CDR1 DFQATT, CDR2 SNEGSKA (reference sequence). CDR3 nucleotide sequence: TGCAGTGCTTCGGGTCCTAATGGCGAGCAGTACGTC. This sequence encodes CSASGPNGEQYV.

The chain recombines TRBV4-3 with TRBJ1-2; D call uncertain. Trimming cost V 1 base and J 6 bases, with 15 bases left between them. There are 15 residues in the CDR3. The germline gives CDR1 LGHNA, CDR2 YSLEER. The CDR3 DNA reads TGCGCCAGCAGCCAAGTCTACCCCCCTCGTCATGGCTACACCTTC. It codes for CASSQVYPPRHGYTF.

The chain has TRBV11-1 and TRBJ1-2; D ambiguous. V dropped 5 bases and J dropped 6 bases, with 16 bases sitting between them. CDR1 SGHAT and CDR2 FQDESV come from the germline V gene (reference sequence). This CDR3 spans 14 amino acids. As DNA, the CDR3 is TGTGCCAGCAGCATGCGGGCCGTCGGGAATGGCTACACCTTC. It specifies CASSMRAVGNGYTF.

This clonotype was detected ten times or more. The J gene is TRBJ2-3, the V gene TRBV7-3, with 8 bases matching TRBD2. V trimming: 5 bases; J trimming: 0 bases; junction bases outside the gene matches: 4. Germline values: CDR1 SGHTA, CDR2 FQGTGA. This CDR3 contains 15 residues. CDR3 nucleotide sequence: TGTGCCAGCAGCCCTAGCGGGTCGAGCACAGATACGCAGTATTTT. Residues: CASSPSGSSTDTQYF.

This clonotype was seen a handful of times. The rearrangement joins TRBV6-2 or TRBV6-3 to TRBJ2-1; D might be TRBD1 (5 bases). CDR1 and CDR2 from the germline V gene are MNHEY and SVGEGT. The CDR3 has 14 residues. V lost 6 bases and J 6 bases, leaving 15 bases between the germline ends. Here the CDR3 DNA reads TGTGCCAGCAGCCGCCCGGCAGGGATCAATGAGCAGTTCTTC. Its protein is CASSRPAGINEQFF.

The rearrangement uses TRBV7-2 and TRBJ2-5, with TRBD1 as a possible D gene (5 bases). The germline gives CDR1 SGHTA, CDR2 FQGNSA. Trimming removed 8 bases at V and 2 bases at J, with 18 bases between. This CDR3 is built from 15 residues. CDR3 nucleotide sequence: TGTGCCAGCGCCCCCACTGGGGCAGTGCAAGAGACCCAGTACTTC. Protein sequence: CASAPTGAVQETQYF.